In this sample, the clone carrying this T cell receptor beta chain turned up many times. Its antigen is currently unknown. Trimming cost V 8 bases and J 5 bases; bases outside gene matches: 9. Germline CDR1 and CDR2: ENHRY and SYGVKD. CDR3 length equals 13 residues. This record comes from a study of naive and memory T cell subsets. Sequential positive selection took CD4 T cells first, then CD8 T cells. An equimolar mix of two oligonucleotides served as the beta constant-region primer for TRBC1 and TRBC2. The ligated cDNA underwent four PCR rounds using SP2 and nested alpha and beta constant-region primers. The cDNA 3' end received a ligated single-stranded oligonucleotide carrying the SP2 primer and a 12-nucleotide UMI. TCRdb reanalysed the UMI-ligation and nested PCR reads using MiXCR and keeps one entry per CDR3 protein. The sample has around 160,000 distinct CDR3 sequences, under 25% seen once; the top ten hold 0.11%.

Findings of the study overall: Especially in CD8 cells, naive repertoires contained a few larger clonotypes, possibly CD45RA-re-expressing memory cells.

The origin of this receptor is a human donor in good health. The chain links TRBV10-3 to TRBJ2-7; 7 positions match TRBD2. Sequencing was done on a sample of naive CD4+ T cells from blood. The CDR3 sequence: CAIGGREANEQYF. CDR3 nucleotides: TGTGCCATCGGAGGCCGGGAGGCCAACGAGCAGTACTTC.